Below, one T cell receptor (beta chain) is given with its context. This sample is drawn from a study of blood T cell repertoires in COVID-19. The data were produced by immunoSEQ multiplex PCR, yet TCRdb's version contains in-frame clones alone and is incomplete. The table has about 160,000 clones, approximately 95% seen once. Sequenced: peripheral blood. The TCR comes from a woman aged 45-59 years with acute or convalescent COVID-19.

This chain's CDR3 is CASSPRQGFNYGYTF. CDR3 nucleotide sequence: TGTGCCAGCAGCCCGCGACAGGGATTCAACTATGGCTACACCTTC. This chain joins TRBV7-2 and TRBJ1-2; 7 nucleotides line up with TRBD1. Germline CDR1 reads SGHTA; CDR2 reads FQGNSA. Trimming took 5 bases from V and 2 from J; bases not matched to a gene: 8. This CDR3 spans 15 amino acids. Full variable domain (missing parts from reference TRBV7-2 and TRBJ1-2): GAGVSQSPSNKVTEKGKDVELRCDPISGHTALYWYRQSLGQGLEFLIYFQGNSAPDKSGLPSDRFSAERTGGSVSTLTIQRTQQEDSAVYLCASSPRQGFNYGYTFGSGTRLTVV.